The entry below gives a single T cell receptor (beta chain) sequence along with its context. Its antigen specificity is not known. No much larger clone is present one base from it, and per-base qualities are unavailable. Participants in the prospective study were aged roughly 18 to 100 years, lived in more than 20 United States geographic areas, and enrolled through a virtual design. To assign participants to cohorts, the prospective study relied on clinical history that participants themselves reported in a screening survey and a study questionnaire. In the prospective study, whole blood, serum and a nasopharyngeal or oropharyngeal swab were collected from each participant by mobile phlebotomists. Participants in the prospective study had the option to provide additional blood draws and questionnaires over a roughly 2-month period. Before DNA extraction, blood samples from the prospective study were shipped at room temperature or frozen.

TCRbeta CDR3 regions were amplified from genomic DNA by means of the immunoSEQ Assay, a bias-controlled multiplex PCR. In the original analysis: Within the assay, amplification of reference gene primers was used to estimate how many nucleated cells each sample contained. To quantify the absolute abundance of each unique TCRbeta CDR3 rearrangement, sequence reads were collapsed and filtered. Productive Simpson clonality was computed per sample as the square root of Simpson's diversity index over productive rearrangements. In its TCRdb copy, this immuneACCESS table keeps in-frame sequences only and misses some clones. Where compared with another copy, unresolved V genes explain less than half of these, and the others have no known cause. Clone size and V and J calls were adopted from that table, with D and trimming inferred from the DNA. For this sample the table gives around 200,000 clones, of which approximately 87% were detected only once. The top ten clones comprise approximately 3.3% of the sample.

This sample is drawn from a study of blood T cell repertoires in COVID-19 (dated by TCRdb to the early 2020s). At the level of the whole study: For ImmuneRACE Cohort 3, a participant was defined as recovered based on two consecutive negative NP/OP PCR tests, clearance by a healthcare professional, or resolution of symptoms. The dataset comprised deeply sampled blood TCRbeta repertoires from subjects exposed to, actively infected with, or recovered from COVID-19. The prospective study material was composed of cDNA or gDNA derived from T cells, B-cell-depleted T cells, or PBMCs. The sample metadata nearly always contained a de-identified subject ID, COVID-19 status, age in years and sex. Samples from collaborators originated in the United States, Italy and Spain and spanned both the acute and convalescent phases of COVID-19. Where available, HLA class I and class II types were taken from metadata supplied by the sample provider and were not determined by assay-based typing. The repertoires were released in a freely available public database meant as a resource for research on the immune response to SARS-CoV-2. The samples were drawn from the first 160 participants of the ongoing ImmuneRACE study and from under 1,500 subjects provided by 6 global collaborators.

V is cut by 4 bases and J by 5 bases, and the space between the germline ends is 11 bases. From the cysteine through the phenylalanine, the CDR3 covers 13 amino acids. Only the CDR3 DNA stays, 39 bases, in frame from base 1. Looking up the germline V gene yields CDR1 SGHTA and CDR2 FQGTGA. The paper as a whole reports these results and caveats: Clinical and demographic metadata were provided uncurated, with the amount varying by source and participant.

This sequence originates from a woman aged 50 to 60 in a cohort exposed to, infected with or recovered from COVID-19 (not recorded which). The sample consisted of PBMCs or T cells enriched from blood (not recorded which). The rearrangement combines TRBV7-3 with TRBJ2-5; the D gene assignment is ambiguous. The CDR3 reads as follows: CASSSQRMETQYF. Here is the DNA: TGTGCCAGCAGCTCCCAGAGGATGGAGACCCAGTACTTC.